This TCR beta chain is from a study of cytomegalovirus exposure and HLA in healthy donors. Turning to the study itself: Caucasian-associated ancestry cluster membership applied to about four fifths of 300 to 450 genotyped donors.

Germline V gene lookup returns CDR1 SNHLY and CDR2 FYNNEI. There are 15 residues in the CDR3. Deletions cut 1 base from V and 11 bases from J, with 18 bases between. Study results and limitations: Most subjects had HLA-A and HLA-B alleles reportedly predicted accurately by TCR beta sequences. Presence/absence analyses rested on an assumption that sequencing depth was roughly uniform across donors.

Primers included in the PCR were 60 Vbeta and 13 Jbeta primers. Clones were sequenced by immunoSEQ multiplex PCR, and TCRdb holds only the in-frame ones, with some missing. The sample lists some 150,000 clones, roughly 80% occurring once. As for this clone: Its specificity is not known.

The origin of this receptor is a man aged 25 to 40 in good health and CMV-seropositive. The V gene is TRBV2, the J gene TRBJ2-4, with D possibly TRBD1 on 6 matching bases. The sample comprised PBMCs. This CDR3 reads CASSEEGPRRGVQYF. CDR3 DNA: TGTGCCAGCAGTGAAGAGGGACCCCGCAGGGGAGTTCAGTACTTC.